This T cell receptor (beta chain) was recovered during a study of blood T cell repertoires in COVID-19. Study information: Spain, Italy and the United States supplied samples that represented acute and convalescent COVID-19. T cells, B-cell-depleted T cells, or PBMCs provided the cDNA or gDNA that served as material.

How the authors handled the data: The assay estimated nucleated cells by amplifying reference gene primers. Clones were sequenced by immunoSEQ multiplex PCR, and TCRdb holds only the in-frame ones, with some missing. D and trimming come from the DNA, and the V and J calls and clone size come from that table. The sample contains roughly 160,000 clones, about 74% of which appear only once. This TCR came from a woman of 80 years or more with acute or convalescent COVID-19. The sequenced sample consisted of peripheral blood.

This CDR3 reads CASSILSRGDTEAFF. CDR3 coding DNA: TGTGCCAGCAGCATACTTTCCAGGGGGGACACTGAAGCTTTCTTT. This chain joins TRBV7-2 and TRBJ1-1; 7 bases match TRBD1. CDR3 length: 15 amino acids. V shed 5 bases and J 3 bases; nucleotides not matched to a gene: 9. From germline, CDR1 is SGHTA and CDR2 FQGNSA.